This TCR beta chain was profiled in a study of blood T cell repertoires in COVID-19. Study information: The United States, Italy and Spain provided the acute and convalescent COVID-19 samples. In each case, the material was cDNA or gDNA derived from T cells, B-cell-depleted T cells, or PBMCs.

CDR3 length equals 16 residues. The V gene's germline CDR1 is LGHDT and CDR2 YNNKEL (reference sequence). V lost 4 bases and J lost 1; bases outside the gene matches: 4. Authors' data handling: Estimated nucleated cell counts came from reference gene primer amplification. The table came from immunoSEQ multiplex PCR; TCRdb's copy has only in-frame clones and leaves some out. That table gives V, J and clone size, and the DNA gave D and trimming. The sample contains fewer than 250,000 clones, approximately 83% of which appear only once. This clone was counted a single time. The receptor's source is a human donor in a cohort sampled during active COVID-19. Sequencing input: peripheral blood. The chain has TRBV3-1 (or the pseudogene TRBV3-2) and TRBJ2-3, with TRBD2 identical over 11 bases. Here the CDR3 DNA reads TGTGCCAGCAGCCGTTCTAGCGGGGGGCGCACAGATACGCAGTATTTT. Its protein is CASSRSSGGRTDTQYF.